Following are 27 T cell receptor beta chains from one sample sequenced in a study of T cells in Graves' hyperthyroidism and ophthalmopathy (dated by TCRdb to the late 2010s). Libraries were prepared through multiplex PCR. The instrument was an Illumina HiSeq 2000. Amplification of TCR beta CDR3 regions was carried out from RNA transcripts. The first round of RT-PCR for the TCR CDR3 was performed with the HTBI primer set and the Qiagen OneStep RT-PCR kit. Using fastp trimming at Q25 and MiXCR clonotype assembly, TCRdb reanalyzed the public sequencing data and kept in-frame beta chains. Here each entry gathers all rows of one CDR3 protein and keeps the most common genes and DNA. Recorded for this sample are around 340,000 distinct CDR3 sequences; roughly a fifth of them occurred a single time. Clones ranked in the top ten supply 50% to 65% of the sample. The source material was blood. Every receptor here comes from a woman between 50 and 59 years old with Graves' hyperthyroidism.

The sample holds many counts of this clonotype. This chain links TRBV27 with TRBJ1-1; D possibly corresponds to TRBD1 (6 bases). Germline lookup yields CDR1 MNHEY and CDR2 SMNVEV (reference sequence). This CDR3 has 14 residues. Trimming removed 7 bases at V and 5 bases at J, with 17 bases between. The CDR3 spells CASTFKGGRTEAFF. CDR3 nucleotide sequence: TGTGCCAGCACCTTTAAAGGGGGGAGGACTGAAGCTTTCTTT.

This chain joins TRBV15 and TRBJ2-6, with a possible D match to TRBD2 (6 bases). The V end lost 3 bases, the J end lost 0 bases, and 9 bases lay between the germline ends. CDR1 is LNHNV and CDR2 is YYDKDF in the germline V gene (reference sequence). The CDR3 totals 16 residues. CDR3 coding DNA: TGTGCCACCAGCAGCAGAGCGGGCTCTGGGGCCAACGTCCTGACTTTC. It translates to CATSSRAGSGANVLTF.

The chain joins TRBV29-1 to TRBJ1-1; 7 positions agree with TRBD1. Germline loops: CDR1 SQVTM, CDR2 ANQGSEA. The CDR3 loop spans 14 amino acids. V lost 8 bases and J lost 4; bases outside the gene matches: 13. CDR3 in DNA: TGCAGCTTCTGGACAGGAGGAATGGGCACTGAAGCTTTCTTT. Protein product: CSFWTGGMGTEAFF.

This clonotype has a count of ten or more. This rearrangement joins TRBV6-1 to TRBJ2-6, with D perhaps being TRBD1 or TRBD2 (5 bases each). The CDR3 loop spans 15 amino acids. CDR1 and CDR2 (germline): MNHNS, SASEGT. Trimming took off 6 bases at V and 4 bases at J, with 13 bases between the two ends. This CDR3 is CASSQRGSGANVLTF. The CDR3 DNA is TGTGCCAGCAGCCAGAGGGGTTCCGGGGCCAACGTCCTGACTTTC.

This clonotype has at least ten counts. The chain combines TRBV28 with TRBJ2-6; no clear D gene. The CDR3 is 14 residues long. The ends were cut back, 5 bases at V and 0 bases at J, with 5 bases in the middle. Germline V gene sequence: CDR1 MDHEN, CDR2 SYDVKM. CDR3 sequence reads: CASSPVSGANVLTF. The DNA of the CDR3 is TGTGCCAGCAGTCCGGTCTCTGGGGCCAACGTCCTGACTTTC.

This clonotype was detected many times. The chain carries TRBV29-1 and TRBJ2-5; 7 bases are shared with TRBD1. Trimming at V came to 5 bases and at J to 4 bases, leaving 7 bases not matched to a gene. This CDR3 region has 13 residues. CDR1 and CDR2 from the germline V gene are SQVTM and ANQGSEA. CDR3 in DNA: TGCAGCGTTTGGGCAGGGGGTGGAGAGACCCAGTACTTC. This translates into CSVWAGGGETQYF.

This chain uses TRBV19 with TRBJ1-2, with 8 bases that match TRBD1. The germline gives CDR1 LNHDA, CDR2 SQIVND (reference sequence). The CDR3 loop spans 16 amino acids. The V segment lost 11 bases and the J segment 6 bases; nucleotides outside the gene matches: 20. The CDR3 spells CAGIPTHRDRLNGYTF. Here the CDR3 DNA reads TGTGCCGGTATCCCCACGCACCGGGACAGGTTAAATGGCTACACCTTC.

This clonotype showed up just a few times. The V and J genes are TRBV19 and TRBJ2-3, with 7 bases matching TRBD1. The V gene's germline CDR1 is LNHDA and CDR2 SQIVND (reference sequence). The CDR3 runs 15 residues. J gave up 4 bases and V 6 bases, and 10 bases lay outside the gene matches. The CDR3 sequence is CASSPRDRPSDTQYF. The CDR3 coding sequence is TGTGCCAGTAGCCCCCGGGACAGACCATCAGATACGCAGTATTTT.

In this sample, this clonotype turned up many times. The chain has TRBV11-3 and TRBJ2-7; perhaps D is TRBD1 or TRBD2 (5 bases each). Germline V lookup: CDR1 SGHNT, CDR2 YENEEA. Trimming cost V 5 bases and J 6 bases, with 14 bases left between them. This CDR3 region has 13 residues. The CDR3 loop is CASSPGTTPEQYF. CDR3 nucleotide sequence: TGTGCCAGCAGCCCAGGGACCACACCCGAGCAGTACTTC.

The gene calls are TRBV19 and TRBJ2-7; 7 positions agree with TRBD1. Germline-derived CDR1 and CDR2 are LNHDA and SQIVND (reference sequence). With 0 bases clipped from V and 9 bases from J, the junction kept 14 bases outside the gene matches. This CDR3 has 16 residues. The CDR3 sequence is CASSIEAGTARSGQYF. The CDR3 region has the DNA TGTGCCAGTAGTATAGAGGCCGGGACAGCCCGATCCGGGCAGTACTTC.

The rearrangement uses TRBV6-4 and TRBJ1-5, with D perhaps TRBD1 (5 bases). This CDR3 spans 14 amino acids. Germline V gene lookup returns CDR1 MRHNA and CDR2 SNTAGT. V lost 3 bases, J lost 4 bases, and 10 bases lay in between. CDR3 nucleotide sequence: TGTGCCAGCAGTGAGGACCAGGGAAATCAGCCCCAGCATTTT. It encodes CASSEDQGNQPQHF.

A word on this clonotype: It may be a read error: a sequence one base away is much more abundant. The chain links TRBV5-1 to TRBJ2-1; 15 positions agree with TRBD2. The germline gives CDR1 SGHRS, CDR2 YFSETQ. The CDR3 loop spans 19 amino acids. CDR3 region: CANSGGLAGGPSSYNEQFF. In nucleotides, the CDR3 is TGCGCCAACAGCGGCGGACTAGCGGGAGGGCCGAGCTCCTACAATGAGCAGTTCTTC.

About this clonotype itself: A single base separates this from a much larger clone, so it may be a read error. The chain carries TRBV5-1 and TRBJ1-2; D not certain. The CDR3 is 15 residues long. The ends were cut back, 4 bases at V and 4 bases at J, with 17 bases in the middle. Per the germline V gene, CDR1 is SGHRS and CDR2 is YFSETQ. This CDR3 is CASSRGSERLYGYTF. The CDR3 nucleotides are TGCGCCAGCAGCCGCGGGTCGGAGCGGCTCTATGGCTACACCTTC. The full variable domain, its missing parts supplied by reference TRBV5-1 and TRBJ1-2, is KAGVTQTPRYLIKTRGQQVTLSCSPISGHRSVSWYQQTPGQGLQFLFEYFSETQRNKGNFPGRFSGRQFSNSRSEMNVSTLELGDSALYLCASSRGSERLYGYTFGSGTRLTVV.

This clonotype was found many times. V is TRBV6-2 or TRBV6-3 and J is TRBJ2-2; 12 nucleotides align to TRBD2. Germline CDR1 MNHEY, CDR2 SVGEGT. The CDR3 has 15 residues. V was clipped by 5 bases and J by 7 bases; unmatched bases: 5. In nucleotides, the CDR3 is TGTGCCAGCAGTCGACTAGCGGGAGCGGGCGGGGAGCTGTTTTTT. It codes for CASSRLAGAGGELFF.

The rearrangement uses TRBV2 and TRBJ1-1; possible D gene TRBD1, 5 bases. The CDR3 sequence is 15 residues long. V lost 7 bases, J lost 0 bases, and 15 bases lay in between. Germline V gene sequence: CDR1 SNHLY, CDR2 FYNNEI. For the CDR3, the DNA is TGTGCCAGCAAATCGGGGGGGGTTATGAACACTGAAGCTTTCTTT. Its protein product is CASKSGGVMNTEAFF.

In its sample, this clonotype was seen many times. CDR3 DNA sequence: TGCAGTGCTAAGGTGGCGGGTCGAAGCTCCTACGAGCAGTACTTC. Its translation: CSAKVAGRSSYEQYF. The chain recombines TRBV20-1 with TRBJ2-7; D might be TRBD2 (5 bases). Germline assignment: CDR1 DFQATT and CDR2 SNEGSKA (reference sequence). V dropped 4 bases and J dropped 0 bases, with 16 bases sitting between them. This CDR3 contains 15 residues.

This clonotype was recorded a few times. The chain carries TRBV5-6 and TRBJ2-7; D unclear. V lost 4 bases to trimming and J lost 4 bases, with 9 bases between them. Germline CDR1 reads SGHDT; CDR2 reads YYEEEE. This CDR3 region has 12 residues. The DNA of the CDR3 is TGTGCCAGCAGCCGATCAGATTACGAGCAGTACTTC. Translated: CASSRSDYEQYF.

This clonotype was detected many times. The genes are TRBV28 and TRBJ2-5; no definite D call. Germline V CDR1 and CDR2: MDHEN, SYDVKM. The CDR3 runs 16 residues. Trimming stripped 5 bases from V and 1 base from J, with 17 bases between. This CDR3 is CASSISGVVGQETQYF. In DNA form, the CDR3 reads TGTGCCAGCAGTATATCTGGCGTCGTTGGCCAAGAGACCCAGTACTTC. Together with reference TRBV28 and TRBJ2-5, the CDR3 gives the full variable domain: DVKVTQSSRYLVKRTGEKVFLECVQDMDHENMFWYRQDPGLGLRLIYFSYDVKMKEKGDIPEGYSVSREKKERFSLILESASTNQTSMYLCASSISGVVGQETQYFGPGTRLLVL.

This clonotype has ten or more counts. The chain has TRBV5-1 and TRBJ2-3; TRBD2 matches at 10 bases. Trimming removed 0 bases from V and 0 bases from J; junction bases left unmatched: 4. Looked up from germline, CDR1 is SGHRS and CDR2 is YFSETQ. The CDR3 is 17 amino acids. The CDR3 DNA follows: TGCGCCAGCAGCTTGGGGACTAGCGGTATAAGCACAGATACGCAGTATTTT. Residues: CASSLGTSGISTDTQYF.

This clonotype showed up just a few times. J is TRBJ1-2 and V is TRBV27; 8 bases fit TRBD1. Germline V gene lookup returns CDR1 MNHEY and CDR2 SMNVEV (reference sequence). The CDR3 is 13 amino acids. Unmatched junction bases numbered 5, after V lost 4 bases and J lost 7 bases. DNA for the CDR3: TGTGCCAGCAGTTCCCGGACAGGGATTGGCTACACCTTC. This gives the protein CASSSRTGIGYTF.

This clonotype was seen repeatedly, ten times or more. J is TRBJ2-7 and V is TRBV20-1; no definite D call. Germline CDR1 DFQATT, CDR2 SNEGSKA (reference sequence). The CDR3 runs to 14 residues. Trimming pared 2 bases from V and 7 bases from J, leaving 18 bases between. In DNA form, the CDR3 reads TGCAGTGCTAGAAGGGTGGAGAACTTAGGGGAGCAGTACTTC. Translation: CSARRVENLGEQYF.

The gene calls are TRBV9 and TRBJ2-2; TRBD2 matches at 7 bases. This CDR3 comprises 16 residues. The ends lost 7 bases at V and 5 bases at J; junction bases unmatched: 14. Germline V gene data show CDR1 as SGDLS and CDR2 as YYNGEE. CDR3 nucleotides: TGTGCCAGCGGAAGTCTGGGGGGGAGTTTAACCGGGGAGCTGTTTTTT. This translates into CASGSLGGSLTGELFF. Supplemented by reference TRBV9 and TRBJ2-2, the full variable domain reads DSGVTQTPKHLITATGQRVTLRCSPRSGDLSVYWYQQSLDQGLQFLIQYYNGEERAKGNILERFSAQQFPDLHSELNLSSLELGDSALYFCASGSLGGSLTGELFFGEGSRLTVL.

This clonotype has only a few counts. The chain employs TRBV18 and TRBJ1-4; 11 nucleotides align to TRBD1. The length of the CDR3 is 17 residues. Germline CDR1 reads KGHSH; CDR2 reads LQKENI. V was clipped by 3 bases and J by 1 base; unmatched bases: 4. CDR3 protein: CASSPGQGARTNEKLFF. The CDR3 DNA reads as TGTGCCAGCTCACCTGGACAGGGGGCGCGAACTAATGAAAAACTGTTTTTT.

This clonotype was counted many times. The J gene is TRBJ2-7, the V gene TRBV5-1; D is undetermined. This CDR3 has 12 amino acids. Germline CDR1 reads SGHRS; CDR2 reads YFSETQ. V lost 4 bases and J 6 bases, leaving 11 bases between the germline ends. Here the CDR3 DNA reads TGCGCCAGCAGCCCGCGATTTGCCGAGCAGTACTTC. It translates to CASSPRFAEQYF. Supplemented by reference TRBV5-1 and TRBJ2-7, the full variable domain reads KAGVTQTPRYLIKTRGQQVTLSCSPISGHRSVSWYQQTPGQGLQFLFEYFSETQRNKGNFPGRFSGRQFSNSRSEMNVSTLELGDSALYLCASSPRFAEQYFGPGTRLTVT.

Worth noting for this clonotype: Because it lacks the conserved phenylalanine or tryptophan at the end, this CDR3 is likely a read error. CDR3 DNA: TGTGCCAGCAGCACCGATAACACCGGGGAGCTGTTTCTT. Encoded protein: CASSTDNTGELFL. J is TRBJ2-2 and V is TRBV28; D gene ambiguous. V dropped 6 bases and J dropped 2 bases, with 7 bases sitting between them. Germline CDR1 reads MDHEN; CDR2 reads SYDVKM. There are 13 residues in the CDR3.

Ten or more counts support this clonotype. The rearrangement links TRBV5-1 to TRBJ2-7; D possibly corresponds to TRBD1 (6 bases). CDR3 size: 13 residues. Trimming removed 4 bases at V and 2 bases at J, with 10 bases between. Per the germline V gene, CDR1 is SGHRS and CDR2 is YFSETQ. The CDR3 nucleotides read TGCGCCAGCAGCGAACAGGGTACCTACGAGCAGTACTTC. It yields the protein CASSEQGTYEQYF.

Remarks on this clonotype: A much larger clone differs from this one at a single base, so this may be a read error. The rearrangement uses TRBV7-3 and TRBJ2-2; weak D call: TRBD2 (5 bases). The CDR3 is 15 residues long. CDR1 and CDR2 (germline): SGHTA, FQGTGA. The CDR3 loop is CASSLERVVTGELIF. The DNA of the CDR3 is TGTGCCAGCAGCTTAGAGAGGGTAGTCACCGGGGAGCTGATTTTT.